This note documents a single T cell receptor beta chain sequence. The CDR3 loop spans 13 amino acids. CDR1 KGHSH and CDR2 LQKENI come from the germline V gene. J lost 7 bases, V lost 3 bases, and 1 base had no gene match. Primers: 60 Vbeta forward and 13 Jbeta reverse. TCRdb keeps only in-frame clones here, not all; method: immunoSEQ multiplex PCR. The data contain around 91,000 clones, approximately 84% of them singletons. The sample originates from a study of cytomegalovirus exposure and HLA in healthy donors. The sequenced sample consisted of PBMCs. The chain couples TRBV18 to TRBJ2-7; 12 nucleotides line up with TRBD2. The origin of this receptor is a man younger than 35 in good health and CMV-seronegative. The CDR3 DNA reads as TGTGCCAGCTCACCGGGACTAGCGGGTGAGCAGTACTTC. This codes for CASSPGLAGEQYF.